This T cell receptor (beta chain) was captured in a study of glioma-infiltrating T cells after dendritic cell vaccination. Study-wide context: Monocyte-derived dendritic cells, cultured seven days with IL-4 and GM-CSF, were pulsed with autologous tumor lysate.

Some clones are missing from TCRdb's copy, which holds only in-frame ones; the method was immunoSEQ multiplex PCR. This sample carries some 91,000 clones, roughly four fifths of them seen once, and the ten largest clones take approximately 2%. The time point denotes: after dendritic cell vaccination, including at tumor progression/relapse. Study observations and caveats: TCR clonality showed no direct relationship with survival.

A word on this clone: What it binds is not known.

Looked up from germline, CDR1 is SGHVS and CDR2 is FQNEAQ. Trimming shortened V by 5 bases and J by 2 bases, and 16 bases separated the two germline ends. The CDR3 covers 16 residues. The J gene is TRBJ1-5, the V gene TRBV7-8; D gene unclear. The source of this sequence is a human donor with glioblastoma. Source: blood, taken after dendritic cell vaccination. CDR3 in amino acids: CASSPREFLGNQPQHF. CDR3 nucleotide sequence: TGTGCCAGCAGCCCACGGGAATTCCTGGGCAATCAGCCCCAGCATTTT. The full variable domain, in which reference TRBV7-8 and TRBJ1-5 provide the parts outside the CDR3, is GAGVSQSPRYKVAKRGQDVALRCDPISGHVSLFWYQQALGQGPEFLTYFQNEAQLDKSGLPSDRFFAERPEGSVSTLKIQRTQQEDSAVYLCASSPREFLGNQPQHFGDGTRLSIL.